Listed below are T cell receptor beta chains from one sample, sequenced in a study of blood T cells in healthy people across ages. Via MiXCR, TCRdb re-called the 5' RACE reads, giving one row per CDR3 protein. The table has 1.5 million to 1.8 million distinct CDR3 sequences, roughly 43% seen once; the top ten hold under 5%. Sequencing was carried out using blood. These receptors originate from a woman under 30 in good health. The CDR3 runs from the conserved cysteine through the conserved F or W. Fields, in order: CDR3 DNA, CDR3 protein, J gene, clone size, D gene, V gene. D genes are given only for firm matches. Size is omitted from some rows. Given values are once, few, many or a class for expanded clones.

TGTGCCAGCAGTGAAAGGGGTTTGGGTCAGCCCCAGCATTTT CASSERGLGQPQHF TRBJ1-5 . . TRBV2
TGCAGTGCTATCGGACTAACGGGAGTCGATGAGCAGTTCTTC CSAIGLTGVDEQFF TRBJ2-1 . . TRBV20-1
TGTGCCAGTAGTACGGAGGGGGCAGATACGCAGTATTTT CASSTEGADTQYF TRBJ2-3 . . TRBV19
TGTGCCTGGAGTGTGGCGGGCCACTATGGCTACACCTTC CAWSVAGHYGYTF TRBJ1-2 . . TRBV30
TGTGCCAGCAGTGTGCCAGCGGGAGAATTGGGGAATGAGCAGTTCTTC CASSVPAGELGNEQFF TRBJ2-1 once TRBD2 TRBV2
TGTGCCAGCAGCTCGGGACCCGTTATGGGATACGAGCAGTACTTC CASSSGPVMGYEQYF TRBJ2-7 many . TRBV7-9
TGTGCCAGCATTTTTCGGGGCAACACTGAAGCTTTCTTT CASIFRGNTEAFF TRBJ1-1 few . TRBV6-2/TRBV6-3
TGCAGCGTTGAAGACCCCCAAGACAGCGACCGCTACGAGCAGTACTTC CSVEDPQDSDRYEQYF TRBJ2-7 few . TRBV29-1
TGTGCCATCGGGACTAGCGGCCGCACAGAGACCCAGTACTTC CAIGTSGRTETQYF TRBJ2-5 . TRBD2 TRBV6-2/TRBV6-3
TGCGCCAGCAGCTTGGGGACTAGCACGAATGAGCAGTTCTTC CASSLGTSTNEQFF TRBJ2-1 . TRBD2 TRBV5-1
TGTGCCATCAGTGACGGGACTCCCTCCGAGCAGTACTTC CAISDGTPSEQYF TRBJ2-7 . . TRBV10-3
TGCAGTGCCAGGACTAGCGGGAGTCTCGAGCAGTACTTC CSARTSGSLEQYF TRBJ2-7 . TRBD2 TRBV20-1
TGTGCCAGCAGGGCAGGGGGCGCGTTTTATAATTCACCCCTCCACTTT CASRAGGAFYNSPLHF TRBJ1-6 few TRBD1 TRBV28
TGTGCCAGCAGCTTTAGCGGACAGGGACTAAACTTCCTAGCCAAAAACATTCAGTACTTC CASSFSGQGLNFLAKNIQYF TRBJ2-4 . . TRBV7-9
TGTGCCAGCAGTTTCTTGTCGGGCGGGAGCTTCACAGATACGCAGTATTTT CASSFLSGGSFTDTQYF TRBJ2-3 few TRBD2 TRBV27
TGTGCCAGCAGCCCGACTTCTACCACAGATACGCAGTATTTT CASSPTSTTDTQYF TRBJ2-3 . . TRBV6-5
TGTGCCAGCAGCTTAACTCAGGCGGGAGGCTACAATGAGCAGTTCTTC CASSLTQAGGYNEQFF TRBJ2-1 . TRBD2 TRBV7-2
TGTGCCAGCCGTTTCGCGGATACGCAGTATTTT CASRFADTQYF TRBJ2-3 . . TRBV2
TGTGCCAGCAGGGTCCCGGGGGTGGACTATGGCTACACCTTC CASRVPGVDYGYTF TRBJ1-2 few . TRBV28
TGCGCCAGCAGCTTATCAGCGGGCAAAAGCTCCTACGAGCAGTACTTC CASSLSAGKSSYEQYF TRBJ2-7 . . TRBV5-1
TGTGCCAGCAGACCTACAGGGGGCTTTTATGAAAAACTGTTTTTT CASRPTGGFYEKLFF TRBJ1-4 . TRBD1 TRBV6-6
TGTGCCAGCAGCCAAGAACAGGCTACCCGCTACGAGCAGTACTTC CASSQEQATRYEQYF TRBJ2-7 few . TRBV4-2
TGCAGCGTTGATGGCGGGGATGGCTACACCTTC CSVDGGDGYTF TRBJ1-2 few . TRBV29-1
TGTGCCAGCTGGGGACAGGGGATTTACGAGCAGTACTTC CASWGQGIYEQYF TRBJ2-7 . TRBD1 TRBV18
TGCGCCAGCAGCCGAGGGGGTAACTATGGCTACACCTTC CASSRGGNYGYTF TRBJ1-2 many . TRBV27
TGTGCCAGCAGCCGTCAGGGGCACACTGAAGCTTTCTTT CASSRQGHTEAFF TRBJ1-1 . . TRBV2
TGTGCCAGCAGTAGCGCAGGGGGGAGGGCGAACACTGAAGCTTTCTTT CASSSAGGRANTEAFF TRBJ1-1 . TRBD1 TRBV27
TGTGCCAGCAGTTACGCTGGACAGGGCTACGAGCAGTACTTC CASSYAGQGYEQYF TRBJ2-7 . TRBD1 TRBV6-2/TRBV6-3
TGTGCCAGCAGTGACGTAGCGGTTGCCGACAATGAGCAGTTCTTC CASSDVAVADNEQFF TRBJ2-1 few . TRBV25-1
TGTGCCAGCCGAAGGACAGTGACGAACACTGAAGCTTTCTTT CASRRTVTNTEAFF TRBJ1-1 . . TRBV7-2
TGTGCCAGCAGTTTAAAACCCCGTGCGGTGCAGTTCTTC CASSLKPRAVQFF TRBJ2-1 few . TRBV27
TGTGCCAGCAGCCCCGAGGGACAGAGGCAGCAGTACTTC CASSPEGQRQQYF TRBJ2-4 . TRBD1 TRBV7-9
TGTGCCAGCAGTTTGGGGACGGGACGGCACAAAGCTTTCTTT CASSLGTGRHKAFF TRBJ1-1 . . TRBV28
TGCGCCAGCAGTGAGGGGGTTGTCCCAGGGAACAATGAGCAGTTCTTC CASSEGVVPGNNEQFF TRBJ2-1 . . TRBV10-2
TGCGCCAGCAGCCAAGATAATCAAGGGGGCTTCCGTGGCTACACCTTC CASSQDNQGGFRGYTF TRBJ1-2 few TRBD1 TRBV4-3
TGTGCCAGTAGTATGACAGGACTCTATGGCTACACCTTC CASSMTGLYGYTF TRBJ1-2 . . TRBV19
TGTGCCAGCTCACACGACCCCCCAGGCACGCAGTATTTT CASSHDPPGTQYF TRBJ2-3 . . TRBV18
TGTGCCAGCAGATCTAGCGGGGGCCAAGAGACCCAGTACTTC CASRSSGGQETQYF TRBJ2-5 few TRBD2 TRBV7-2
TGTGCCACCAAACCGACCGTTAGCACAGATACGCAGTATTTT CATKPTVSTDTQYF TRBJ2-3 few . TRBV7-2
TGCGCCAGCAGCCAAGATCAGGGGACGCCTAGCACAGATACGCAGTATTTT CASSQDQGTPSTDTQYF TRBJ2-3 few . TRBV4-3
TGTGCCACCAGCAGAGATAAGCGAGCGAATACCTACAATGAGCAGTACTTC CATSRDKRANTYNEQYF TRBJ2-7 . . TRBV15
TGTGCCAGCAGTGCCCTAACGGGCGGCTCCTACGAGCAGTACTTC CASSALTGGSYEQYF TRBJ2-7 . . TRBV28